These 31 T cell receptor beta chains were all obtained from the same sample, sequenced in a study of CD8 T cells in Susac syndrome (dated by TCRdb to about 2019). The library was made by the immunoSEQ multiplex PCR assay. RNA was extracted using the RNeasy kit, and about 0.45 to 1 ug of the RNA was reverse transcribed with random hexamers. Starting from the raw public reads, TCRdb applied fastp trimming at Q25, assembled clones with MiXCR and retained in-frame beta chains. Each entry is one CDR3 protein sequence, shown with its most common DNA and genes. The sample yields fewer than 150,000 distinct CDR3 sequences; roughly 94% were counted once. Approximately 0.3% of the sample comes from the top ten. The specimen was CD8+ T cells from PBMCs. The receptors shown here come from a human donor in good health.

For the CDR3, the DNA is TGTGCCAGCTCATCCGACAGGGACTATGGCTACACCTTC. It translates to CASSSDRDYGYTF. V and J are TRBV18 and TRBJ1-2; 7 positions agree with TRBD1. The CDR3 length is 13 residues. From germline, CDR1 is KGHSH and CDR2 LQKENI. V trimming: 5 bases; J trimming: 3 bases; junction bases outside the gene matches: 3.

V usage is TRBV2 and J usage is TRBJ2-7; D might be TRBD1 or TRBD2, each matching 6 bases. V gave up 4 bases and J gave up 3 bases, with 10 bases separating them. The germline V gene has CDR1 SNHLY and CDR2 FYNNEI. The CDR3 covers 13 residues. In nucleotides, the CDR3 is TGTGCCAGCAGTGCAGGGGAGGTCTACGAGCAGTACTTC. This gives the protein CASSAGEVYEQYF.

The genes are TRBV20-1 and TRBJ2-7, with TRBD2 matching over 11 bases. Per germline, CDR1 DFQATT and CDR2 SNEGSKA (reference sequence). This CDR3 contains 16 residues. V shed 2 bases, J shed 2 bases, and the junction held 8 bases outside the gene matches. For the CDR3, the DNA is TGCAGTGCTAGACCGGGACTAGCGGATGCAACCTACGAGCAGTACTTC. Protein: CSARPGLADATYEQYF.

The chain joins TRBV27 to TRBJ2-5; 8 bases fit TRBD2. CDR1 and CDR2 (germline): MNHEY, SMNVEV (reference sequence). V lost 5 bases and J lost 4; bases outside the gene matches: 12. The CDR3 covers 16 residues. The CDR3 sequence is CASSPGTSLAGETQYF. As DNA, the CDR3 is TGTGCCAGCAGTCCCGGGACTAGTTTAGCGGGAGAGACCCAGTACTTC.

This chain uses TRBV6-5 with TRBJ1-2, with D maybe TRBD1 (5 bases). The V end lost 10 bases, the J end lost 8 bases, and 23 bases lay between the germline ends. CDR1 is MNHEY, CDR2 SVGAGI, per germline. The CDR3 consists of 14 residues. The CDR3 coding sequence is TGTGCCACCGAGGCCCGGGGCAAGCTTGGAGGCTACACCTTC. Amino acid sequence: CATEARGKLGGYTF.

This sequence joins TRBV27 and TRBJ1-1; D is unclear. This CDR3 has 13 amino acids. The germline V gene encodes CDR1 MNHEY and CDR2 SMNVEV (reference sequence). V lost 2 bases and J 4 bases, leaving 8 bases between the germline ends. For the CDR3, the DNA is TGTGCCAGCAGTTTAGTGTGGGGCACTGAAGCTTTCTTT. Translated: CASSLVWGTEAFF.

The genes are TRBV13 and TRBJ2-3, with 8 positions matching TRBD2. CDR3 size: 15 residues. Germline CDR1 reads PRHDT; CDR2 reads FYEKMQ (reference sequence). V was clipped by 5 bases and J by 4 bases; unmatched bases: 8. In nucleotides, the CDR3 is TGTGCCAGCAGCCCGGGACTAGTTTCCCCAGATACGCAGTATTTT. This sequence encodes CASSPGLVSPDTQYF.

V usage is TRBV12-3 or TRBV12-4 and J usage is TRBJ2-7; TRBD1 matches 9 bases. CDR3 length: 15 residues. V lost 2 bases and J lost 6; bases outside the gene matches: 8. CDR3 sequence: CASSLHRGRVSEQYF. In DNA, the CDR3 is TGTGCCAGCAGTTTACACAGGGGGCGCGTCAGCGAGCAGTACTTC.

The chain combines TRBV27 with TRBJ2-7; D not certain. V shed 11 bases and J shed 9 bases, with 17 bases lying between them. In germline, CDR1 is MNHEY, CDR2 SMNVEV (reference sequence). CDR3 length: 11 amino acids. The chain's CDR3 is CAQRTEKGQYF. CDR3 sequence (DNA): TGTGCCCAGAGGACGGAAAAGGGGCAGTACTTC.

The rearrangement joins TRBV20-1 to TRBJ2-1; 7 bases are shared with TRBD2. CDR3 length: 13 residues. Germline lookup yields CDR1 DFQATT and CDR2 SNEGSKA (reference sequence). J was trimmed by 8 bases and V by 5 bases; bases with no gene match: 9. The CDR3, as DNA: TGCAGTGCTCGGGACTACGAGGTCGATGAGCAGTTCTTC. Translated, it gives CSARDYEVDEQFF.

The gene calls are TRBV9 and TRBJ2-7, with 7 bases identical to TRBD1. From germline, CDR1 is SGDLS and CDR2 YYNGEE. Trimming removed 6 bases from V and 1 base from J; junction bases left unmatched: 7. The CDR3 consists of 14 residues. The CDR3 nucleotides read TGTGCCAGCAACTCGGCAGGGGGATCCTACGAGCAGTACTTC. This codes for CASNSAGGSYEQYF.

The chain is built from TRBV27 and TRBJ2-7; D gene unclear. The CDR3 contains 14 residues. CDR1 and CDR2 from the germline V gene are MNHEY and SMNVEV (reference sequence). V lost 4 bases and J 4 bases, leaving 14 bases between the germline ends. In DNA form, the CDR3 reads TGTGCCAGCAGTTATAGACTGGGATGGTACGAGCAGTACTTC. Amino acid sequence: CASSYRLGWYEQYF.

The CDR3 protein is CASSGSGSISYNEQFF. As DNA, the CDR3 is TGTGCCAGCAGCGGTAGCGGGAGTATCTCCTACAATGAGCAGTTCTTC. The chain is built from TRBV9 and TRBJ2-1; 9 nucleotides match TRBD2. The J segment lost 0 bases and the V segment lost 3 bases, leaving 4 bases of the junction unmatched. From germline, CDR1 is SGDLS and CDR2 YYNGEE. The CDR3 has 16 residues.

The chain employs TRBV28 and TRBJ2-7; TRBD1 matches at 7 bases. This CDR3 comprises 14 residues. V was pared by 2 bases and J by 5 bases, with 6 bases of the junction left unmatched. Germline V gene sequence: CDR1 MDHEN, CDR2 SYDVKM. The CDR3: CASSLDTGVDEQYF. The CDR3 DNA is TGTGCCAGCAGTTTAGATACAGGGGTGGACGAGCAGTACTTC. Variable domain in full (rest from reference TRBV28 and TRBJ2-7): DVKVTQSSRYLVKRTGEKVFLECVQDMDHENMFWYRQDPGLGLRLIYFSYDVKMKEKGDIPEGYSVSREKKERFSLILESASTNQTSMYLCASSLDTGVDEQYFGPGTRLTVT.

The chain employs TRBV21-1 and TRBJ2-7; TRBD1, the table's D call, lacks a check against the DNA. TRBV21-1 is flagged as a pseudogene. The CDR3 has 16 residues. As DNA, the CDR3 is TGTGCCAGCAGCAAAGATGAACTACCCGGGGCCTACGAGCAGTACTTC. Protein product: CASSKDELPGAYEQYF.

V gene TRBV6-5 combines with J gene TRBJ2-7; unclear D gene. Germline V gene data show CDR1 as MNHEY and CDR2 as SVGAGI. The V and J ends lost 2 bases and 3 bases respectively, with 11 bases between them. CDR3 size: 14 residues. The CDR3 DNA is TGTGCCAGCAGTTACGGGCAGGTTCGCTACGAGCAGTACTTC. It specifies CASSYGQVRYEQYF.

The genes are TRBV24-1 and TRBJ2-1; 7 bases are a match to TRBD1. Germline CDR1 KGHDR, CDR2 SFDVKD. After removal of 0 bases from V and 0 bases from J, the junction contained 4 bases not matched to a gene. The CDR3 consists of 17 residues. The CDR3 DNA reads TGTGCCACCAGTGATTTGTCGACAGGGAGCTCCTACAATGAGCAGTTCTTC. The encoded protein is CATSDLSTGSSYNEQFF.

The genes are TRBV5-8 and TRBJ2-7; a possible D gene is TRBD2 (6 bases). The CDR3 runs to 14 residues. With 1 base removed from V and 5 bases from J, the gap between germline ends came to 13 bases. The germline V gene has CDR1 SGHTS and CDR2 YDEGEE. The DNA for the CDR3 is TGTGCCAGCAGCTTGAGGAGGGCCGGGGACGAGCAGTACTTC. Protein sequence: CASSLRRAGDEQYF.

The chain recombines TRBV19 with TRBJ2-1, with unresolved D. Germline CDR1 and CDR2: LNHDA and SQIVND (reference sequence). CDR3 length: 13 amino acids. V lost 3 bases, J lost 4 bases, and 7 bases lay in between. DNA for the CDR3: TGTGCCAGTAGTATGAGGTTATACAATGAGCAGTTCTTC. It is translated as CASSMRLYNEQFF.

The V gene is TRBV25-1, the J gene TRBJ2-5; 11 nucleotides line up with TRBD1. This CDR3 spans 15 amino acids. J gave up 5 bases and V 6 bases, and 8 bases lay outside the gene matches. From germline, CDR1 is MGHDK and CDR2 SYGVNS. The CDR3 reads CASRGTGGNRETQYF. The CDR3 region has the DNA TGTGCCAGCAGGGGGACAGGGGGGAATCGGGAGACCCAGTACTTC.

The chain is built from TRBV3-1 and TRBJ1-1, with D maybe TRBD1 (6 bases). CDR1 is LGHDT and CDR2 is YNNKEL in the germline V gene (reference sequence). Between the trimmed V and J ends, which lost 7 bases and 5 bases, there was a span of 17 bases. The CDR3 loop spans 14 amino acids. The CDR3 sequence: CASTTRNRATEAFF. The DNA of the CDR3 is TGTGCCAGCACGACACGGAACAGGGCGACTGAAGCTTTCTTT.

The chain has TRBV7-9 and TRBJ1-2; D may be TRBD1 (6 bases). CDR3 length: 12 amino acids. Germline assignment: CDR1 SEHNR and CDR2 FQNEAQ (reference sequence). With 4 bases removed from V and 5 bases from J, the gap between germline ends came to 8 bases. Written as DNA, the CDR3 is TGTGCCAGCAGCTACGGACAGTATGGCTACACCTTC. Its protein product is CASSYGQYGYTF.

This chain joins TRBV29-1 and TRBJ2-7; D not resolved. Germline V gives CDR1 SQVTM, CDR2 ANQGSEA. Trimming took off 7 bases at V and 3 bases at J, with 13 bases between the two ends. The CDR3 has 12 amino acids. Written as DNA, the CDR3 is TGCAGCGCCTCGTGGGGTGACTACGAGCAGTACTTC. This gives the protein CSASWGDYEQYF.

This clonotype was observed once. The gene calls are TRBV27 and TRBJ2-1; D remains unclear. This CDR3 comprises 14 residues. The V end was cut by 5 bases, the J end by 4 bases, with 12 bases between. Germline-derived CDR1 and CDR2 are MNHEY and SMNVEV (reference sequence). Here the CDR3 reads CASSPRVVYNEQFF. DNA for the CDR3: TGTGCCAGCAGTCCCCGGGTTGTGTACAATGAGCAGTTCTTC.

The chain is built from TRBV15 and TRBJ1-1, with D unresolved. V was clipped by 3 bases and J by 0 bases, with 8 bases between them. This CDR3 is built from 14 residues. Germline assignment: CDR1 LNHNV and CDR2 YYDKDF (reference sequence). This CDR3 is CATSSAAMNTEAFF. The CDR3 DNA is TGTGCCACCAGCAGCGCTGCTATGAACACTGAAGCTTTCTTT.

The V call is TRBV20-1, the J call TRBJ2-1; no definite D call. V lost 4 bases to trimming and J lost 1 base, with 20 bases between them. CDR1 DFQATT and CDR2 SNEGSKA come from the germline V gene (reference sequence). CDR3 length: 17 residues. Here the CDR3 reads CSAKPPSRARSYNEQFF. The CDR3 nucleotides are TGCAGTGCTAAACCCCCTTCGCGCGCAAGGTCCTACAATGAGCAGTTCTTC.

The chain recombines TRBV28 with TRBJ1-2, with D uncertain. Germline V gene sequence: CDR1 MDHEN, CDR2 SYDVKM. Trimming shortened V by 6 bases and J by 4 bases, and 21 bases separated the two germline ends. This CDR3 has 16 amino acids. CDR3 amino acids: CASSYAAKADLYGYTF. The CDR3 nucleotides are TGTGCCAGCAGCTATGCCGCCAAAGCAGATCTCTATGGCTACACCTTC.

The rearrangement links TRBV6-2 or TRBV6-3 to TRBJ2-3; D is undetermined. CDR1 and CDR2 from the germline V gene are MNHEY and SVGEGT. This CDR3 is built from 14 residues. Trimming removed 0 bases from V and 2 bases from J, with 6 bases in between. The CDR3 loop is CASSYSFDTDTQYF. The CDR3, as DNA: TGTGCCAGCAGTTACTCCTTCGACACAGATACGCAGTATTTT.

The rearrangement links TRBV30 to TRBJ1-4; 9 nucleotides align to TRBD1. This CDR3 region has 14 residues. The V gene's germline CDR1 is GTSNPN and CDR2 SVGIG (reference sequence). V shed 2 bases and J 6 bases; nucleotides not matched to a gene: 4. This chain's CDR3 is CAWSTGTGYEKLFF. The CDR3, as DNA: TGTGCCTGGAGTACCGGGACAGGGTATGAAAAACTGTTTTTT.

This clonotype has a single count. The genes are TRBV7-8 and TRBJ2-2; 9 bases agree with TRBD2. This CDR3 comprises 18 residues. In germline, CDR1 is SGHVS, CDR2 FQNEAQ. With V trimmed by 0 bases and J by 6 bases, 11 bases remained unmatched. The CDR3 sequence is CASSLAPLAGYNAGELFF. The CDR3 DNA sequence: TGTGCCAGCAGCTTAGCGCCACTAGCGGGCTATAACGCCGGGGAGCTGTTTTTT.

The CDR3 DNA reads as TGCAGTGCTAGAGACCCGACTGGCGGGAGTGTGGAGACCCAGTACTTC. Translated, it gives CSARDPTGGSVETQYF. The chain has TRBV20-1 and TRBJ2-5, with TRBD2 matching over 7 bases. The length of the CDR3 is 16 residues. V was pared by 0 bases and J by 5 bases, with 12 bases of the junction left unmatched. Germline assignment: CDR1 DFQATT and CDR2 SNEGSKA (reference sequence).